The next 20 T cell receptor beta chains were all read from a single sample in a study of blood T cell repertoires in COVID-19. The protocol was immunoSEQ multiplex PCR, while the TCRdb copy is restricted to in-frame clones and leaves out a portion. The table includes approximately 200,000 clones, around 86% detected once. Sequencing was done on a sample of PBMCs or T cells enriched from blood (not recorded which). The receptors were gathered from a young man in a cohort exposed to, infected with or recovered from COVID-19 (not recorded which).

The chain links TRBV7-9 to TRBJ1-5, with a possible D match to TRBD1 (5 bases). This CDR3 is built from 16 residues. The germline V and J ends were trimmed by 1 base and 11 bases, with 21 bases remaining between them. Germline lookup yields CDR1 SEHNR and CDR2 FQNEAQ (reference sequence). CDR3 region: CASSLDPGPGFRTQHF. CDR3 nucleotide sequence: TGTGCCAGCAGCTTAGATCCAGGGCCGGGCTTTAGGACCCAGCATTTT.

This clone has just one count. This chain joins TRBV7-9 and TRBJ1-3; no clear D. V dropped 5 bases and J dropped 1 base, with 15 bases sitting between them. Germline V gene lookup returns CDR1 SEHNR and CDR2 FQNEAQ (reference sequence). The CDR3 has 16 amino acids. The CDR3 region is CASSRSDPGSGNTIYF. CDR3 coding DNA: TGTGCCAGCAGCCGCTCGGACCCGGGGTCTGGAAACACCATATATTTT.

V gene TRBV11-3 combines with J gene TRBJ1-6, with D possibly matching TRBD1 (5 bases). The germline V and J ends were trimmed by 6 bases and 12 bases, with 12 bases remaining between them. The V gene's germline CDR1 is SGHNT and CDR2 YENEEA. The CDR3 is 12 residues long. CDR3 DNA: TGTGCCAGCAGAAGCGGGGGGGGACCCCTCCACTTT. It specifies CASRSGGGPLHF.

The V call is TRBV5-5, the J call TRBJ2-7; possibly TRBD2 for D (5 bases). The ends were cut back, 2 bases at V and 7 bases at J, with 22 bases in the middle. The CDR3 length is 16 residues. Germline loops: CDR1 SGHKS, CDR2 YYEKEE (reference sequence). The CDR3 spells CASSLRSGGVLGEQYF. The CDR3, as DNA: TGTGCCAGCAGCTTAAGGTCAGGAGGAGTTCTCGGGGAGCAGTACTTC.

CDR3 coding DNA: TGTGCCAGCAGCGGAAGAGACAGTACTACAGATACGCAGTATTTT. Protein sequence: CASSGRDSTTDTQYF. J is TRBJ2-3 and V is TRBV9; D perhaps matches TRBD1 (5 bases). The germline CDR1 and CDR2 sequences are SGDLS and YYNGEE. Trimming stripped 3 bases from V and 3 bases from J, with 14 bases between. The CDR3 has 15 residues. Looking up the rest from reference TRBV9 and TRBJ2-3 gives the full variable domain: DSGVTQTPKHLITATGQRVTLRCSPRSGDLSVYWYQQSLDQGLQFLIQYYNGEERAKGNILERFSAQQFPDLHSELNLSSLELGDSALYFCASSGRDSTTDTQYFGPGTRLTVL.

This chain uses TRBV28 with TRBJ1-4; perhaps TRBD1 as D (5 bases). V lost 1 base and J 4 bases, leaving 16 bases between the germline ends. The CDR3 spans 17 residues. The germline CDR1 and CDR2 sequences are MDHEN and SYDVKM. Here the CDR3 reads CASSLLSLGGFNEKLFF. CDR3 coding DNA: TGTGCCAGCAGTTTATTATCTTTGGGGGGGTTTAATGAAAAACTGTTTTTT.

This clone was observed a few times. CDR3 residues: CASSRYTGGSYNEQFF. The CDR3 DNA reads as TGTGCCAGCAGCCGGTATACAGGGGGCTCCTACAATGAGCAGTTCTTC. This chain uses TRBV7-9 with TRBJ2-1; 8 nucleotides agree with TRBD1. The CDR3 has 16 amino acids. The ends lost 5 bases at V and 0 bases at J; junction bases unmatched: 6. CDR1 SEHNR and CDR2 FQNEAQ come from the germline V gene (reference sequence).

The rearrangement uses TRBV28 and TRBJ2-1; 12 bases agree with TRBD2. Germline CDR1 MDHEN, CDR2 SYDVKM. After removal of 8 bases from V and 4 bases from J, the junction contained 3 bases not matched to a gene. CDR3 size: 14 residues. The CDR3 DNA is TGTGCCAGCTCGGGACTAGCGGGTTACAATGAGCAGTTCTTC. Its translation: CASSGLAGYNEQFF.

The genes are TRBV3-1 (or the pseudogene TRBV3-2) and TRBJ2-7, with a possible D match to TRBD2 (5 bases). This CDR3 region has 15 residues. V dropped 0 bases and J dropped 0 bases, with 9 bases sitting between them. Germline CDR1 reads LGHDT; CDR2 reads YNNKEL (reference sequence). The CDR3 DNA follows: TGTGCCAGCAGCCAAGAAGCGGATAGCTCCTACGAGCAGTACTTC. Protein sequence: CASSQEADSSYEQYF.

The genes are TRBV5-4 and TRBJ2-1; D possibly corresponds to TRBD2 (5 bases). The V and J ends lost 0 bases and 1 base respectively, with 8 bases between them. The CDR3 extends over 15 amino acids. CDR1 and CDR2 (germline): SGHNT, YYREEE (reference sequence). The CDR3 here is CASSLERVSYNEQFF. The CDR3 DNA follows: TGTGCCAGCAGCTTGGAGAGGGTATCCTACAATGAGCAGTTCTTC.

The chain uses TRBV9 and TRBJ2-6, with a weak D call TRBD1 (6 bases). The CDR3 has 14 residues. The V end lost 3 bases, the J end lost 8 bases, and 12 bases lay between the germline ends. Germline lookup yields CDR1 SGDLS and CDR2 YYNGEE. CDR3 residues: CASSAGDRPNVLTF. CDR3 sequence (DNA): TGTGCCAGCAGCGCAGGAGACAGGCCCAACGTCCTGACTTTC. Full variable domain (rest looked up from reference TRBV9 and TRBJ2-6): DSGVTQTPKHLITATGQRVTLRCSPRSGDLSVYWYQQSLDQGLQFLIQYYNGEERAKGNILERFSAQQFPDLHSELNLSSLELGDSALYFCASSAGDRPNVLTFGAGSRLTVL.

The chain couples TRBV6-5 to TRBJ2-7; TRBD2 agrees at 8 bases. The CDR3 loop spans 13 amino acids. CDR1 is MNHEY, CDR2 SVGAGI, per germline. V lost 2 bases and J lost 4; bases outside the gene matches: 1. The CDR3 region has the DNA TGTGCCAGCAGTTACGCTAGCGGGTACGAGCAGTACTTC. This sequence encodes CASSYASGYEQYF.

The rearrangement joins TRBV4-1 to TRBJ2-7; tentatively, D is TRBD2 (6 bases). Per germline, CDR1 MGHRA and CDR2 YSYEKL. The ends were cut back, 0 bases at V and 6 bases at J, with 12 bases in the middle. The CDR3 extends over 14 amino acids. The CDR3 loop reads CASSQDPSGFEQYF. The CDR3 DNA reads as TGCGCCAGCAGCCAAGATCCGAGCGGGTTCGAGCAGTACTTC.

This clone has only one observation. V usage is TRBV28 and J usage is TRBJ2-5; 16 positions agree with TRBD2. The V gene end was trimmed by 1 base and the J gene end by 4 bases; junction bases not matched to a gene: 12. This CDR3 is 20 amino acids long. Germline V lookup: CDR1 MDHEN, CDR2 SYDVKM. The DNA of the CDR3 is TGTGCCAGCAGTTTATATAGGGCCGGGACTAGCGGGAGGGGGGGAGAGACCCAGTACTTC. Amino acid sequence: CASSLYRAGTSGRGGETQYF.

The CDR3 loop reads CASSKPQGWAGLETQYF. CDR3 coding DNA: TGTGCCAGCAGCAAACCCCAGGGCTGGGCGGGACTGGAGACCCAGTACTTC. This chain connects TRBV6-2 or TRBV6-3 to TRBJ2-5, with TRBD2 as a possible D gene (6 bases). In germline, CDR1 is MNHEY, CDR2 SVGEGT. The CDR3 runs to 17 residues. V dropped 6 bases and J dropped 5 bases, with 25 bases sitting between them.

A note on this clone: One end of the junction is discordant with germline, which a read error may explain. DNA for the CDR3: TGTGCTAGCAGCCCCCAGGGGACAGGGGATGAGACCCAGTACTTC. Translation gives CASSPQGTGDETQYF. The chain links TRBV7-7 to TRBJ2-5; the match to TRBD1 covers 10 bases. Germline CDR1 is SSHAT and CDR2 is FNYEAQ (reference sequence). The CDR3 totals 15 residues.

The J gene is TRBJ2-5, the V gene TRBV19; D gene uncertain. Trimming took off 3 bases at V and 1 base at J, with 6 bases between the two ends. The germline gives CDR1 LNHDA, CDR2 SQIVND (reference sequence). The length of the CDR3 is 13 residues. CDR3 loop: CASSIVSQETQYF. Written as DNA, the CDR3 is TGTGCCAGTAGTATCGTCAGCCAAGAGACCCAGTACTTC. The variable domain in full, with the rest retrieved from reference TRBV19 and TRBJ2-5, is DGGITQSPKYLFRKEGQNVTLSCEQNLNHDAMYWYRQDPGQGLRLIYYSQIVNDFQKGDIAEGYSVSREKKESFPLTVTSAQKNPTAFYLCASSIVSQETQYFGPGTRLLVL.

The CDR3 coding sequence is TGTGCCAGTGGAAGACAGGGAACGGGGGCCAACGTCCTGACTTTC. As protein: CASGRQGTGANVLTF. This rearrangement joins TRBV19 to TRBJ2-6; 7 bases agree with TRBD1. The V and J ends lost 8 bases and 4 bases, in that order; junction bases with no gene match: 8. Germline V gene lookup returns CDR1 LNHDA and CDR2 SQIVND (reference sequence). The CDR3 spans 15 residues. Drawing the rest from reference TRBV19 and TRBJ2-6, the complete variable domain is DGGITQSPKYLFRKEGQNVTLSCEQNLNHDAMYWYRQDPGQGLRLIYYSQIVNDFQKGDIAEGYSVSREKKESFPLTVTSAQKNPTAFYLCASGRQGTGANVLTFGAGSRLTVL.

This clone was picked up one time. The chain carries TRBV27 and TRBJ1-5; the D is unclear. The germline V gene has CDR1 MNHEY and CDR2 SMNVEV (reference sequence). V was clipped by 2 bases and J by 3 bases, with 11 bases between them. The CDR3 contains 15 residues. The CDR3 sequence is CASSLTGSVNQPQHF. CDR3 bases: TGTGCCAGCAGTTTAACGGGGAGCGTCAATCAGCCCCAGCATTTT.

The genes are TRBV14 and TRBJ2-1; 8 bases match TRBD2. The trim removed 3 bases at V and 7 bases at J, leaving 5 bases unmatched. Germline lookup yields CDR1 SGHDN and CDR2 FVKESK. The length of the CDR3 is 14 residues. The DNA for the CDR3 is TGTGCCAGCAGCCAGCTAAGACTAGCGAATGAGCAGTTCTTC. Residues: CASSQLRLANEQFF.